This is a list of T cell receptor beta chains from one sample in a study of T cell responses to AZD1222 COVID-19 vaccine. Using immunoSEQ multiplex PCR, the repertoire was profiled, and TCRdb retains in-frame clones only, with some absent. The sample holds 130,000 to 150,000 clones; just over 85% are singletons and the top ten take 5% to 6%. Source: peripheral blood, taken 28 days after the second AZD1222 dose. These receptor sequences come from an adult who received the AZD1222 COVID-19 vaccine. Both conserved end residues are part of each CDR3. Fields, in order: CDR3 protein, CDR3 DNA, V gene, clone size, J gene, D gene. The D gene is left open where the match is weak. Size is omitted from some rows. Given values are once, few, many or a class for expanded clones.

cdr3_aa: CASGTGGAMNTEAFF
cdr3_nt: TGTGCCAGCGGGACAGGGGGAGCGATGAACACTGAAGCTTTCTTT
v_call: TRBV28
clone_size: .
j_call: TRBJ1-1
d_call: TRBD1

cdr3_aa: CASSERQGGYGYTF
cdr3_nt: TGTGCCAGCAGTGAACGGCAGGGTGGCTATGGCTACACCTTC
v_call: TRBV6-1
clone_size: .
j_call: TRBJ1-2
d_call: .

cdr3_aa: CATSRVSGLEEKLFF
cdr3_nt: TGTGCCACCAGCAGAGTGTCAGGGTTAGAAGAAAAACTGTTTTTT
v_call: TRBV15
clone_size: once
j_call: TRBJ1-4
d_call: .

cdr3_aa: CASTSELNSPLHF
cdr3_nt: TGTGCCAGCACGTCAGAGCTTAATTCACCCCTCCACTTT
v_call: TRBV5-8
clone_size: .
j_call: TRBJ1-6
d_call: .

cdr3_aa: CATSRSGWGSRAYEQYF
cdr3_nt: TGTGCCACCAGCAGAAGTGGGTGGGGGAGTAGAGCCTACGAGCAGTACTTC
v_call: TRBV15
clone_size: once
j_call: TRBJ2-7
d_call: .

cdr3_aa: CASSYPGLAGAYNEQFF
cdr3_nt: TGTGCCAGCAGTTACCCGGGACTAGCGGGAGCCTACAATGAGCAGTTCTTC
v_call: TRBV6-2/TRBV6-3
clone_size: .
j_call: TRBJ2-1
d_call: TRBD2

cdr3_aa: CASSPSGGTNNEQFF
cdr3_nt: TGTGCCAGCAGCCCTAGCGGGGGGACCAACAATGAGCAGTTCTTC
v_call: TRBV3-1/TRBV3-2
clone_size: .
j_call: TRBJ2-1
d_call: TRBD2

cdr3_aa: CSVPQGQIDGYTF
cdr3_nt: TGCAGCGTTCCCCAAGGACAAATCGACGGCTACACCTTC
v_call: TRBV29-1
clone_size: .
j_call: TRBJ1-2
d_call: .

cdr3_aa: CASSTLGDTQYF
cdr3_nt: TGTGCCAGCAGTACCCTCGGGGATACGCAGTATTTT
v_call: TRBV6-5
clone_size: .
j_call: TRBJ2-3
d_call: .

cdr3_aa: CASSSTSGRGSGEQFF
cdr3_nt: TGCGCCAGCAGCTCGACTAGCGGGAGGGGTAGTGGTGAGCAGTTCTTC
v_call: TRBV5-1
clone_size: .
j_call: TRBJ2-1
d_call: TRBD2

cdr3_aa: CASRRLAGVVGELFF
cdr3_nt: TGTGCCAGTAGGAGACTAGCGGGGGTTGTCGGGGAGCTGTTTTTT
v_call: TRBV19
clone_size: .
j_call: TRBJ2-2
d_call: TRBD2

cdr3_aa: CASIAIDRNTEAFF
cdr3_nt: TGTGCCAGCATTGCTATTGACAGGAACACTGAAGCTTTCTTT
v_call: TRBV2
clone_size: .
j_call: TRBJ1-1
d_call: .

cdr3_aa: CASSPSGADSYEQYF
cdr3_nt: TGTGCTAGCAGCCCCTCTGGGGCAGATTCCTACGAGCAGTACTTC
v_call: TRBV7-7
clone_size: .
j_call: TRBJ2-7
d_call: .

cdr3_aa: CASSLAPWGTLSGANVLTF
cdr3_nt: TGTGCCAGCAGCTTAGCCCCCTGGGGGACCCTCTCTGGGGCCAACGTCCTGACTTTC
v_call: TRBV7-9
clone_size: .
j_call: TRBJ2-6
d_call: .

cdr3_aa: CAWSRDSFYEQYF
cdr3_nt: TGTGCCTGGAGTCGGGATAGCTTCTACGAGCAGTACTTC
v_call: TRBV30
clone_size: .
j_call: TRBJ2-7
d_call: .

cdr3_aa: CASSEEVAGADTQYF
cdr3_nt: TGTGCCAGCAGTGAAGAAGTAGCGGGGGCAGATACGCAGTATTTT
v_call: TRBV25-1
clone_size: .
j_call: TRBJ2-3
d_call: TRBD2

cdr3_aa: CSVGRDTPGNTIYF
cdr3_nt: TGCAGCGTGGGCAGGGACACACCTGGAAACACCATATATTTT
v_call: TRBV29-1
clone_size: .
j_call: TRBJ1-3
d_call: .

cdr3_aa: CASSSPGATQYF
cdr3_nt: TGTGCCAGCAGTTCCCCGGGGGCCACCCAGTACTTC
v_call: TRBV7-2
clone_size: .
j_call: TRBJ2-5
d_call: .

cdr3_aa: CASSAGGFYGYTF
cdr3_nt: TGTGCCAGCAGTGCGGGGGGCTTCTATGGCTACACCTTC
v_call: TRBV7-2
clone_size: .
j_call: TRBJ1-2
d_call: .

cdr3_aa: CATSRERDYEQYF
cdr3_nt: TGTGCCACCAGCAGAGAAAGGGACTACGAGCAGTACTTC
v_call: TRBV15
clone_size: .
j_call: TRBJ2-7
d_call: .

cdr3_aa: CASSGPGTGSGNTIYF
cdr3_nt: TGTGCCAGCAGTGGACCCGGGACAGGGTCTGGAAACACCATATATTTT
v_call: TRBV2
clone_size: .
j_call: TRBJ1-3
d_call: TRBD1

cdr3_aa: CASSPGQGSGVTEAFF
cdr3_nt: TGTGCCAGCTCACCAGGACAGGGGAGTGGAGTCACTGAAGCTTTCTTT
v_call: TRBV18
clone_size: .
j_call: TRBJ1-1
d_call: TRBD1

cdr3_aa: CASSSRTAETQYF
cdr3_nt: TGCGCCAGCAGCTCCCGAACCGCCGAGACCCAGTACTTC
v_call: TRBV5-1
clone_size: .
j_call: TRBJ2-5
d_call: .

cdr3_aa: CASRAVVGVYTEAFF
cdr3_nt: TGTGCCAGCCGCGCCGTGGTGGGGGTCTACACTGAAGCTTTCTTT
v_call: TRBV27
clone_size: few
j_call: TRBJ1-1
d_call: .

cdr3_aa: CASSHSGTEAFF
cdr3_nt: TGTGCCAGCAGTCATTCCGGCACTGAAGCTTTCTTT
v_call: TRBV11-2
clone_size: .
j_call: TRBJ1-1
d_call: .

cdr3_aa: CASSTQGPGELFF
cdr3_nt: TGTGCCAGTAGTACACAGGGGCCCGGGGAGCTGTTTTTT
v_call: TRBV19
clone_size: .
j_call: TRBJ2-2
d_call: TRBD1

cdr3_aa: CASSQGGGGYNSPLHF
cdr3_nt: TGCGCCAGCAGCCAAGGCGGCGGGGGGTATAATTCACCCCTCCACTTT
v_call: TRBV4-1
clone_size: .
j_call: TRBJ1-6
d_call: .

cdr3_aa: CASSFLQAGELFF
cdr3_nt: TGTGCCAGCAGCTTCCTACAAGCCGGGGAGCTGTTTTTT
v_call: TRBV27
clone_size: .
j_call: TRBJ2-2
d_call: .

cdr3_aa: CAWSALAAVHEQFF
cdr3_nt: TGTGCCTGGAGTGCATTAGCGGCCGTCCACGAGCAGTTCTTC
v_call: TRBV30
clone_size: .
j_call: TRBJ2-1
d_call: .

cdr3_aa: CASSALGQGGYGYTF
cdr3_nt: TGCGCCAGCAGCGCACTAGGACAGGGGGGCTATGGCTACACCTTC
v_call: TRBV5-1
clone_size: many
j_call: TRBJ1-2
d_call: TRBD1

cdr3_aa: CASSSTGSGNQPQHF
cdr3_nt: TGTGCCAGCAGCTCAACAGGGAGTGGAAATCAGCCCCAGCATTTT
v_call: TRBV5-8
clone_size: .
j_call: TRBJ1-5
d_call: .

cdr3_aa: CASSLASGWEQYF
cdr3_nt: TGCGCCAGCAGCTTGGCTAGCGGGTGGGAGCAGTACTTC
v_call: TRBV5-1
clone_size: .
j_call: TRBJ2-7
d_call: TRBD2

cdr3_aa: CASSSDVYEQYF
cdr3_nt: TGTGCCAGCAGTTCCGACGTTTACGAGCAGTACTTC
v_call: TRBV27
clone_size: .
j_call: TRBJ2-7
d_call: .

cdr3_aa: CASSLDGNGPQHF
cdr3_nt: TGTGCCAGCAGCTTGGATGGGAACGGGCCCCAGCATTTT
v_call: TRBV5-4
clone_size: .
j_call: TRBJ1-5
d_call: .

cdr3_aa: CASSLNLQGEFF
cdr3_nt: TGTGCCAGCAGCTTGAATCTCCAAGGGGAGTTCTTC
v_call: TRBV5-4
clone_size: .
j_call: TRBJ2-1
d_call: .

cdr3_aa: CASRRETGVNEQYF
cdr3_nt: TGTGCCAGCCGACGGGAGACAGGGGTCAACGAGCAGTACTTC
v_call: TRBV18
clone_size: once
j_call: TRBJ2-7
d_call: TRBD1

cdr3_aa: CASSGAAREEQYF
cdr3_nt: TGTGCCAGCTCGGGGGCGGCGAGGGAGGAGCAGTACTTC
v_call: TRBV18
clone_size: .
j_call: TRBJ2-7
d_call: .